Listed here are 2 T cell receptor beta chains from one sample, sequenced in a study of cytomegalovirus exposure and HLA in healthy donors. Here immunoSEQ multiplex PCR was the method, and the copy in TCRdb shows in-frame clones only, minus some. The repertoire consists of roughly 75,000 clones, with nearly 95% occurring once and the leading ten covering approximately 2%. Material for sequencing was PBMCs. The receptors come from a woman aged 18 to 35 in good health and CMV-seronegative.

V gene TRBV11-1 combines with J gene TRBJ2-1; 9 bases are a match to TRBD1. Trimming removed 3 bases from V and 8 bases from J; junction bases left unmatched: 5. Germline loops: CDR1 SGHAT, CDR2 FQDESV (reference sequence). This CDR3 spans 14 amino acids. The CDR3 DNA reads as TGTGCCAGCAGCTTGGGACAGGGTGGGGATGAGCAGTTCTTC. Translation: CASSLGQGGDEQFF.

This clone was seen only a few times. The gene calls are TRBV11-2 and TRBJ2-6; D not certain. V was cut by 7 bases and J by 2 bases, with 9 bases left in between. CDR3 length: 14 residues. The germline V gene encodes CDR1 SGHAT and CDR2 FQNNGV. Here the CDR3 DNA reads TGTGCCAGCACTTCGAGCCCTGGGGCCAACGTCCTGACTTTC. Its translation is CASTSSPGANVLTF.